This record covers a single T cell receptor (beta chain). What it recognizes is unknown. The V end was cut by 1 base, the J end by 4 bases, with 8 bases between. This CDR3 comprises 13 residues. Germline CDR1 reads SGHRS; CDR2 reads YFSETQ. Measured with immunoSEQ multiplex PCR; TCRdb has only the in-frame clones, and not every one. There are tens of thousands of clones in the sample; less than 85% occur only once, and roughly 15% lies in the top ten. The source of the sample is a study of radiotherapy plus CTLA-4 blockade in lung cancer. Study outcomes and limitations: Following radiotherapy plus ipilimumab, tumor-derived TCR clones expanded in the blood.

This clonotype was sampled from a human donor with non-small cell lung cancer who had a complete response to radiotherapy plus ipilimumab. V is TRBV5-1 and J is TRBJ2-5, with a possible D match to TRBD1 (6 bases). This specimen was peripheral blood, taken from a patient treated with radiotherapy plus ipilimumab. Written as DNA, the CDR3 is TGCGCCAGCAGCTTGATAGGGGGAGAGACCCAGTACTTC. Protein sequence: CASSLIGGETQYF.